This entry is about one T cell receptor (beta chain). Clones were read by immunoSEQ multiplex PCR, and TCRdb kept only the in-frame ones, dropping some. The sample has almost 30,000 clones, roughly 89% seen once. This record belongs to a study of PD-1 and CTLA-4 blockade in melanoma. Trimming took 3 bases from V and 3 from J; bases not matched to a gene: 4. The V gene's germline CDR1 is SGDLS and CDR2 YYNGEE. This CDR3 spans 15 amino acids. The sequence was collected from a human donor with melanoma. Sequenced material: CD8+ T cells from peripheral blood, taken before anti-PD-1 treatment. The genes are TRBV9 and TRBJ2-1, with 9 bases identical to TRBD1. The CDR3 reads CASSARTGDYNEQFF. The CDR3 bases are TGTGCCAGCAGCGCTCGGACAGGGGACTACAATGAGCAGTTCTTC.